This T cell receptor beta chain emerged from a study of OX40 agonist ivuxolimab in advanced cancers. As to this clone: Its antigen is not known.

Per germline, CDR1 MNHEY and CDR2 SMNVEV (reference sequence). The junction had 7 bases not matched to a gene; V was cut back by 5 bases and J by 0 bases. The CDR3 has 16 residues. Sequencing used immunoSEQ multiplex PCR; TCRdb keeps in-frame clones, though not all of them. The sample lists tens of thousands of clones; more than 85% were seen once. Findings and limits, study-wide: Among T cells, CD8+ cells averaged more expanded clones than CD4+ cells.

The origin of this receptor is an adult with an advanced solid tumor such as melanoma, head and neck, liver or kidney cancer. The rearrangement joins TRBV27 to TRBJ2-7; 10 nucleotides align to TRBD2. This sample comprised CD4+ or CD8+ T cells sorted from blood, obtained in a trial of the OX40 agonist ivuxolimab. The CDR3 DNA follows: TGTGCCAGCAGTCCCTTTAGCGGGGGGCCCTCCTACGAGCAGTACTTC. As protein: CASSPFSGGPSYEQYF.